The sequence of this T cell receptor beta chain was determined in a study of cytomegalovirus exposure and HLA in healthy donors listed by TCRdb under 2017. The study in broad terms: The approximately 710 repertoires of the first cohort and the 120 validation repertoires were produced on the same platform, according to a later analysis. Besides the first cohort of roughly 640 subjects, a separate validation cohort made up of 120 different subjects was used. The study aimed to test whether cataloging public T cell receptors could reveal signatures of past pathogen exposure. To predict cytomegalovirus infection status, the study brought together high-throughput TCR immunosequencing, statistical association of individual TCRs with disease status, and machine learning. Results the study describes overall, beyond this receptor: Most TCR sequences were observed very rarely across donors, whereas some public TCRs were present in many individuals. The classifier was reported to diagnose cytomegalovirus status with high specificity and sensitivity in both the original cohort and the validation cohort. A later analysis had no HLA typing for the validation cohort, so co-occurrence there was scored across all 130 or so repertoires. According to the authors, the approach could potentially be generalized to other disease states and immunological phenotypes. Subsequent analysis determined that TCRs grouped into clusters in the first cohort also showed a tendency toward co-occurrence across the roughly 130 validation repertoires, and approximately 94% of cluster scores exceeded 0. In the study, approximately 160 TCR beta chains were listed as associated with cytomegalovirus. In vitro tests confirmed that three of the cytomegalovirus-associated TCR beta chains recognize cytomegalovirus antigens.

The CDR1 and CDR2 encoded by the germline V gene are SQVTM and ANQGSEA. The CDR3 goes from the cysteine to the phenylalanine over 13 residues. Here the CDR3 DNA is all that survives: 39 bases in frame from base 1. After removal of 6 bases from V and 5 bases from J, the junction retains 6 bases not matched to a gene. The donors were included in the validation cohort of over a hundred subjects, a group kept apart from the approximately 700-subject first cohort. To prepare the library, the immunoSEQ multiplex PCR assay was applied. Per the original workflow: A statistical classification framework was built to diagnose cytomegalovirus status from the catalog of TCR beta chain sequences. TCRdb took over this immuneACCESS table, retaining in-frame rearrangements with V and J assigned. Such tables are incomplete; in checked studies, under half of the missing clones stem from an unresolved V gene, and the remainder is unexplained. D and trimming come from the DNA, and the V and J calls and clone size come from that table. The sample table records approximately 82,000 clones; over 85% of these occur just once. The ten largest clones add up to more than 0.6% of the sample.

Remarks on this clone: Its binding antigen is unknown. The record has no base qualities; no much larger clone is one base away.

This clonotype originated in a woman between 18 and 29 years old in good health and CMV-seronegative. This receptor chain uses TRBV29-1 and TRBJ1-2; the junction holds 10 bases that match TRBD1. Source material: PBMCs. The sequenced DNA: TGCAGCGTCGACCGGGACAGGGGATATGGCTACACCTTC. It translates to CSVDRDRGYGYTF.